This T cell receptor (beta chain) was documented in a study of T cell responses to AZD1222 COVID-19 vaccine. The germline V and J ends were trimmed by 4 bases and 1 base, with 11 bases remaining between them. The CDR3 runs 14 residues. CDR1 SGHRS and CDR2 YFSETQ come from the germline V gene. Libraries were prepared by immunoSEQ multiplex PCR; TCRdb keeps only in-frame clonotypes and omits some of them. The table lists about 180,000 clones, more than 80% of them singletons. The rearrangement joins TRBV5-1 to TRBJ1-1, with a weak D call TRBD1 (6 bases). This receptor was obtained from an adult who received the MenACWY meningococcal vaccine as a control. Sequences were derived from peripheral blood, sampled 28 days after the second dose of the MenACWY control vaccine. The CDR3 DNA reads TGCGCCAGCAGCACCTCGGACAGGAACACTGAAGCTTTCTTT. Protein: CASSTSDRNTEAFF.